The sequence of this T cell receptor (beta chain) was determined in a study of control samples from healthy donors and cancer patients. Germline V gene data show CDR1 as SGHTA and CDR2 as FQGNSA. The CDR3 contains 15 residues. Trimming took 4 bases from V and 10 from J; bases not matched to a gene: 12. Assay used: immunoSEQ multiplex PCR; TCRdb lists only in-frame clones, some missing. The table has 150,000 to 200,000 clones, more than 90% seen once. This receptor was identified in a young man in good health. The chain joins TRBV7-2 to TRBJ1-2; TRBD1 matches at 10 bases. The sample was blood. CDR3 sequence reads: CASSSPGQGNEHYTF. The CDR3, as DNA: TGTGCCAGCAGCTCCCCGGGACAGGGGAACGAACACTACACCTTC.